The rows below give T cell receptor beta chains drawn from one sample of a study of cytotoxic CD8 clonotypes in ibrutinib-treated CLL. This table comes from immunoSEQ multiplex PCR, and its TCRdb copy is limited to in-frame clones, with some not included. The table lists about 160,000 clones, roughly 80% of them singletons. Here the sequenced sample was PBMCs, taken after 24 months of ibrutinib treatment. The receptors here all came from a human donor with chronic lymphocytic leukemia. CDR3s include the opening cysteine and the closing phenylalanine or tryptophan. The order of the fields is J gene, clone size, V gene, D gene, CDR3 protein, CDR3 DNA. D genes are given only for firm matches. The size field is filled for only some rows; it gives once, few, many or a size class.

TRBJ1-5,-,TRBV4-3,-,CASSARASGVGQPQHF,TGCGCCAGCAGCGCAAGAGCTTCAGGGGTAGGACAGCCCCAGCATTTT
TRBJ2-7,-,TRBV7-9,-,CASSLGDRDSYEEQYF,TGTGCCAGCAGCTTAGGCGACAGGGACTCCTACGAGGAGCAGTACTTC
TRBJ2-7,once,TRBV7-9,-,CASSPSRGYLSYEQYF,TGTGCCAGCAGCCCATCGAGGGGATATTTGTCCTACGAGCAGTACTTC
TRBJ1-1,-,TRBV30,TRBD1,CAWSTDRVEAFF,TGTGCCTGGAGTACGGACAGGGTTGAAGCTTTCTTT
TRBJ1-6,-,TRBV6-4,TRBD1,CASSAERGLSPLHF,TGTGCCAGCAGTGCGGAAAGGGGGCTTTCACCCCTCCACTTT
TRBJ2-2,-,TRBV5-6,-,CASRIWNTGELFF,TGTGCCAGCAGAATCTGGAACACCGGGGAGCTGTTTTTT
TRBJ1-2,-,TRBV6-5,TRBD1,CASRRGRGEAYGYTF,TGTGCCAGCAGAAGGGGGCGGGGCGAGGCCTATGGCTACACCTTC
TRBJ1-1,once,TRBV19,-,CASRLTGSAEAFF,TGTGCCAGTCGACTGACGGGGTCGGCTGAAGCTTTCTTT
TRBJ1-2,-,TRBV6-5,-,CASSLLQGHGYTF,TGTGCCAGCAGTTTGCTTCAGGGTCATGGCTACACCTTC
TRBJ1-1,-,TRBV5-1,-,CASSFGTMNTEAFF,TGCGCCAGCAGTTTCGGGACTATGAACACTGAAGCTTTCTTT
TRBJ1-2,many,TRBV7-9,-,CASSPRALPNPFYGYTF,TGTGCCAGCAGCCCCCGGGCCTTACCGAATCCTTTCTATGGCTACACCTTC
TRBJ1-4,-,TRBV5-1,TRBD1,CASSGTGETNEKLFF,TGCGCCAGCAGCGGTACAGGGGAGACTAATGAAAAACTGTTTTTT
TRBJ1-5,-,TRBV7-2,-,CASSLSRAEGPQHF,TGTGCCAGCAGCTTAAGCCGTGCGGAGGGGCCCCAGCATTTT
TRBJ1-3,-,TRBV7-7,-,CASSLAEAASGNTIYF,TGTGCCAGCAGCTTAGCGGAAGCAGCCTCTGGAAACACCATATATTTT
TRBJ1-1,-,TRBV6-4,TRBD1,CASSDSRGGTGPTTEAFF,TGTGCCAGCAGTGACTCGAGAGGAGGGACAGGGCCAACTACTGAAGCTTTCTTT
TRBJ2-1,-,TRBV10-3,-,CAISDRTTSSYNEQFF,TGTGCCATCAGTGATAGGACTACTAGCTCCTACAATGAGCAGTTCTTC
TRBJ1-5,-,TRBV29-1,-,CSVRYSSNQPQHF,TGCAGCGTTCGCTACTCAAGCAATCAGCCCCAGCATTTT
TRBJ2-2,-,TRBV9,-,CASSAGRAGELFF,TGTGCCAGCAGCGCAGGTCGGGCCGGGGAGCTGTTTTTT
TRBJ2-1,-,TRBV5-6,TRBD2,CASSLRTSGVNEQFF,TGTGCCAGCAGCTTGCGGACTAGCGGGGTTAATGAGCAGTTCTTC
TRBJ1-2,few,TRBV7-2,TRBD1,CATMKDRSDYGYTF,TGTGCCACCATGAAGGACAGGAGCGACTATGGCTACACCTTC
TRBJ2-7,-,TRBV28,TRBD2,CASKDLGTGTRHEQYF,TGTGCCAGCAAAGATTTGGGAACCGGGACTAGGCACGAGCAGTACTTC
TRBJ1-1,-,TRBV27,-,CASSLSEGRRNTEAFF,TGTGCCAGCAGTTTATCAGAGGGTCGACGGAACACTGAAGCTTTCTTT
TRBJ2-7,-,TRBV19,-,CASSIMTAYEQYF,TGTGCCAGTAGTATAATGACAGCTTACGAGCAGTACTTC
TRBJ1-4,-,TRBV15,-,CATSGWDAWRNEKLFF,TGTGCCACCAGCGGTTGGGACGCCTGGCGTAATGAAAAACTGTTTTTT
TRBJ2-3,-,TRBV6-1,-,CASSAAGAGTQYF,TGTGCCAGCAGTGCCGCAGGGGCGGGTACGCAGTATTTT
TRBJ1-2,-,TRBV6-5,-,CASSRTEANYGYTF,TGTGCCAGCAGTCGGACGGAAGCTAACTATGGCTACACCTTC
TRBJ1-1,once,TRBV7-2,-,CASSLALRNTEAFF,TGTGCCAGCAGCTTAGCGCTAAGAAACACTGAAGCTTTCTTT
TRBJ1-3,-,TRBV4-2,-,CASSQAVSGNTIYF,TGTGCCAGCAGCCAAGCAGTGTCTGGAAACACCATATATTTT
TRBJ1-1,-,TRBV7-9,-,CASSLGSVVNTEAFF,TGTGCCAGCAGCTTAGGCAGCGTAGTGAACACTGAAGCTTTCTTT
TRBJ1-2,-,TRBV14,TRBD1,CASSQGQGAEGYTF,TGTGCCAGCAGCCAAGGACAGGGGGCGGAGGGCTACACCTTC
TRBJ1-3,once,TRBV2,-,CASSETRTGNTIYF,TGTGCCAGCAGTGAGACGCGAACTGGAAACACCATATATTTT
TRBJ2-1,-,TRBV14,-,CASSASLAGSKQFF,TGTGCCAGCAGCGCCTCACTAGCAGGTAGTAAGCAGTTCTTC
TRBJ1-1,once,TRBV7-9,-,CASSLHADTEAFF,TGTGCCAGCAGCCTCCATGCGGACACTGAAGCTTTCTTT
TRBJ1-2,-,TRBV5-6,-,CASSLVGKAGYTF,TGTGCCAGCAGCTTGGTTGGTAAGGCTGGCTACACCTTC
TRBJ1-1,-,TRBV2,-,CACLIGHPRLNTEAFF,TGTGCCTGTCTGATCGGGCACCCTAGGTTGAACACTGAAGCTTTCTTT